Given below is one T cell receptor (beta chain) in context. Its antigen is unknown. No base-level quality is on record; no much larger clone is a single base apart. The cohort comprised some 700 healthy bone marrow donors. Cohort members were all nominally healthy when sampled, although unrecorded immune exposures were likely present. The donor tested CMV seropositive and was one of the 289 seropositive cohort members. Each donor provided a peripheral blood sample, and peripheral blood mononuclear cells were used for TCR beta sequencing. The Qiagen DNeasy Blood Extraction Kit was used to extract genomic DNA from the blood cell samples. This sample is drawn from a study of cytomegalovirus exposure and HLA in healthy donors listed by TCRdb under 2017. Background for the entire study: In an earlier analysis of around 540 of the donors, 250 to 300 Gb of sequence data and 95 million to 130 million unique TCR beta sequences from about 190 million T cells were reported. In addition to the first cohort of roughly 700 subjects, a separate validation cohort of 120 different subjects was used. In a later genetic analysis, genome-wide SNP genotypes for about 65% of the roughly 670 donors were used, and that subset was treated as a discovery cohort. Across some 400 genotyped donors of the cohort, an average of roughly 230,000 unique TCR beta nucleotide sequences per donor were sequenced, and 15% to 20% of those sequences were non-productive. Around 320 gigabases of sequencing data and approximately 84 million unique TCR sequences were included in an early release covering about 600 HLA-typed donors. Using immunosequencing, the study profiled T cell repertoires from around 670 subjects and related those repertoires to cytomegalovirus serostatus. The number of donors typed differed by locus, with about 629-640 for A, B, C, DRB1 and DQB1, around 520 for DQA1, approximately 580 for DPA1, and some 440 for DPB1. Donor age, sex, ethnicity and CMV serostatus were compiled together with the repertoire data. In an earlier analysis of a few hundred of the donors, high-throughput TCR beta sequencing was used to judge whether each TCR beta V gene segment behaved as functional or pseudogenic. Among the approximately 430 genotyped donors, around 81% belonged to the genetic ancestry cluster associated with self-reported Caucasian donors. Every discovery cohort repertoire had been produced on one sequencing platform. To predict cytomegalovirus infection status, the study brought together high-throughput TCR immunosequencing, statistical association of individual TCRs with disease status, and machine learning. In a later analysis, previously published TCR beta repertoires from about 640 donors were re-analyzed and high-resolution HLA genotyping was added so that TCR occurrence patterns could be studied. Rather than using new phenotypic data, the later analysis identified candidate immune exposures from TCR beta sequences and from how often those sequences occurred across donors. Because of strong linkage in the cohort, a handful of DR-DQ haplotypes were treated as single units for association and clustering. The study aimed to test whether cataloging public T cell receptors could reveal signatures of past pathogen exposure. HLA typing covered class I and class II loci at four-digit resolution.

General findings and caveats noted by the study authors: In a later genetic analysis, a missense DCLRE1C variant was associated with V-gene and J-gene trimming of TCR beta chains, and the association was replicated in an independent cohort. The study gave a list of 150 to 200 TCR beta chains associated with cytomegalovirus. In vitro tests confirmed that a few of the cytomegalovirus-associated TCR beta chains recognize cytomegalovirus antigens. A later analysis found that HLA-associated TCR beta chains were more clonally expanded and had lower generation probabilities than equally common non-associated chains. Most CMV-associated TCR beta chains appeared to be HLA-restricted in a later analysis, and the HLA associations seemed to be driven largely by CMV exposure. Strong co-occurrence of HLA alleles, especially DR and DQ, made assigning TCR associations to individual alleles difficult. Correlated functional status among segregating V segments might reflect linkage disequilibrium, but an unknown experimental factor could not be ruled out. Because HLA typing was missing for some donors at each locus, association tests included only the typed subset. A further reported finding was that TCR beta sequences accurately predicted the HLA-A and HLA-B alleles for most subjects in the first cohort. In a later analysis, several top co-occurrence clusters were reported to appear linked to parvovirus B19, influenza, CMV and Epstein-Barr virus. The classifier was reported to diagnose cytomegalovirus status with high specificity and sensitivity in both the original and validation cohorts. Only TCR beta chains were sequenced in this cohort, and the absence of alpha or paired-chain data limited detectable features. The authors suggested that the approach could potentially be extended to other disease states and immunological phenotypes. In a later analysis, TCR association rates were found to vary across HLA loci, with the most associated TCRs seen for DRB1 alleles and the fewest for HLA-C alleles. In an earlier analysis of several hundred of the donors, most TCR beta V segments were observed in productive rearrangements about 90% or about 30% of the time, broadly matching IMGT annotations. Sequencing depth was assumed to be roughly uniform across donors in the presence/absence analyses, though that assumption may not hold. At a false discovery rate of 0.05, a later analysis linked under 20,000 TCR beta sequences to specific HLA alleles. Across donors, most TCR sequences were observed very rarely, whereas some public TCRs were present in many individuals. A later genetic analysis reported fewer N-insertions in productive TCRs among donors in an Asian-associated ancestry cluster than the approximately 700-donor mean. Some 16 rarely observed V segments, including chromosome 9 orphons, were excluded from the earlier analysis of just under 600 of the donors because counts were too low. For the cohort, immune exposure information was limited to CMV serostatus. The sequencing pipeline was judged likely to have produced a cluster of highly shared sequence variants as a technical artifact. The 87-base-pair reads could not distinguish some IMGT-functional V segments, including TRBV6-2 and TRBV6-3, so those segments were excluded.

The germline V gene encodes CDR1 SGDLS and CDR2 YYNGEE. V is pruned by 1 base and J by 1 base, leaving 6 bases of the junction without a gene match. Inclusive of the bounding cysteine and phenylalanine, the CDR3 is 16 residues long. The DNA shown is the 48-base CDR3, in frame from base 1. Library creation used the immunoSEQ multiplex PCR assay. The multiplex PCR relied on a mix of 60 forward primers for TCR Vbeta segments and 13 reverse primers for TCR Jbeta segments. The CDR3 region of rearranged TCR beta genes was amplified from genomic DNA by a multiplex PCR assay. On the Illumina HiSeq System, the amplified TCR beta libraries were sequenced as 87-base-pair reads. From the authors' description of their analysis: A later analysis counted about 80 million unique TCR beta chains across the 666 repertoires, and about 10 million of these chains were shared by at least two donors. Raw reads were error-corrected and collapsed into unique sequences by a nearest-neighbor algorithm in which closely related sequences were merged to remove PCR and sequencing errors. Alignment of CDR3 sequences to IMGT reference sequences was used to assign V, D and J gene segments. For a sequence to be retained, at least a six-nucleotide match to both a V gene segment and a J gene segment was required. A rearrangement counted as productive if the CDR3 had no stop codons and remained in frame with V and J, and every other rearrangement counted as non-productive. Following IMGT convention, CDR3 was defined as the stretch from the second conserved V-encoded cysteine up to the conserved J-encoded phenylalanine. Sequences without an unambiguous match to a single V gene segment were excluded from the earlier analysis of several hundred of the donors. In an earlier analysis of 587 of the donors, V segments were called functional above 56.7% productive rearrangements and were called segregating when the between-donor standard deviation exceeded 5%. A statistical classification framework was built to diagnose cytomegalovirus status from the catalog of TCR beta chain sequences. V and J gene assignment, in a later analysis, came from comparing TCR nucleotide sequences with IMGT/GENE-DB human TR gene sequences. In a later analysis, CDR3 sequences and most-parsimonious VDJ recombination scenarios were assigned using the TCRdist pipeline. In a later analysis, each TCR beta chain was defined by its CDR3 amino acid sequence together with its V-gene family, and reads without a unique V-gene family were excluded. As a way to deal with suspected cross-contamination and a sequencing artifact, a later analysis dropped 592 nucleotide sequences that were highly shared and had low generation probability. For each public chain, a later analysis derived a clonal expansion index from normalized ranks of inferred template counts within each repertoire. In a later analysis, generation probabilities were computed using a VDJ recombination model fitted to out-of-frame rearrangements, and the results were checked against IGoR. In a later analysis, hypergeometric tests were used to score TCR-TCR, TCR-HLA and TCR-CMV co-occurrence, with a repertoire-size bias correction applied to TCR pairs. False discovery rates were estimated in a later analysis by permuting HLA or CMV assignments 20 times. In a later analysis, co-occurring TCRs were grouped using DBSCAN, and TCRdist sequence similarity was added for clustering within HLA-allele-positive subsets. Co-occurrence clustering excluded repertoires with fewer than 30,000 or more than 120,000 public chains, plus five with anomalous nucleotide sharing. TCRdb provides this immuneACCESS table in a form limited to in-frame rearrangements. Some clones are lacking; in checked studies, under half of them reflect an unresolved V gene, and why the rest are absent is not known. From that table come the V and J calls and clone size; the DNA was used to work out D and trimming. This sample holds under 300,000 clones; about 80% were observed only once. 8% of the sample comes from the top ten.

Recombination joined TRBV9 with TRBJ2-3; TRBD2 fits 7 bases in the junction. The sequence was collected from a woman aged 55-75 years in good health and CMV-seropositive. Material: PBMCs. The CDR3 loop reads CASSVQLAGRTDTQYF. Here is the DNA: TGTGCCAGCAGCGTACAGTTAGCGGGCCGCACAGATACGCAGTATTTT. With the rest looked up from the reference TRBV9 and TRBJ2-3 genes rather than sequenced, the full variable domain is DSGVTQTPKHLITATGQRVTLRCSPRSGDLSVYWYQQSLDQGLQFLIQYYNGEERAKGNILERFSAQQFPDLHSELNLSSLELGDSALYFCASSVQLAGRTDTQYFGPGTRLTVL.